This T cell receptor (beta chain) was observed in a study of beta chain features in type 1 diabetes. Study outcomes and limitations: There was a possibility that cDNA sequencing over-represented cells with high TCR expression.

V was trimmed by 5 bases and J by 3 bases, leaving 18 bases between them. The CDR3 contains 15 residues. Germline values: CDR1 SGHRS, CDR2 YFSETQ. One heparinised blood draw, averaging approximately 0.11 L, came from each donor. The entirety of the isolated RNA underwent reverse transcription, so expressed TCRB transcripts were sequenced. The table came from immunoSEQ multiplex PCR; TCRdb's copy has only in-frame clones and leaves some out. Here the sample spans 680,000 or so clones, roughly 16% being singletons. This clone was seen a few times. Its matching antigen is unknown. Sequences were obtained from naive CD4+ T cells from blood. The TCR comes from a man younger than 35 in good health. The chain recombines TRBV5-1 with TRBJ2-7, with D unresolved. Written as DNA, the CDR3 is TGCGCCAGCAGGCCTAAGCCCGACCAGGACTACGAGCAGTACTTC. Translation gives CASRPKPDQDYEQYF.